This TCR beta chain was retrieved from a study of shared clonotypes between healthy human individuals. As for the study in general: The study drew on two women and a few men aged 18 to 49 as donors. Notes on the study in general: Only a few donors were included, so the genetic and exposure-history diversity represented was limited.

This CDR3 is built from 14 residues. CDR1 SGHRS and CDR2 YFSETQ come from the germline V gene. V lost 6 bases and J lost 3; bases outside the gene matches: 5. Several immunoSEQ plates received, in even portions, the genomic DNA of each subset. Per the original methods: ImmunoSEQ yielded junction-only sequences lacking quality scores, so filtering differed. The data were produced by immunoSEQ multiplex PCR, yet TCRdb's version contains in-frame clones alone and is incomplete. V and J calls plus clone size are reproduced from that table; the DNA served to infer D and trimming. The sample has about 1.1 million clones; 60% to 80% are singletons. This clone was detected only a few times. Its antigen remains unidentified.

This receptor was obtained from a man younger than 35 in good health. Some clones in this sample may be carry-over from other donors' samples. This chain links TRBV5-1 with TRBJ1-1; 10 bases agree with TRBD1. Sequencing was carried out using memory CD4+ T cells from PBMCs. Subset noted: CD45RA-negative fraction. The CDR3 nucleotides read TGCGCCAGCAAAGAGACAGGGGGCTACACTGAAGCTTTCTTT. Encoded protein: CASKETGGYTEAFF.